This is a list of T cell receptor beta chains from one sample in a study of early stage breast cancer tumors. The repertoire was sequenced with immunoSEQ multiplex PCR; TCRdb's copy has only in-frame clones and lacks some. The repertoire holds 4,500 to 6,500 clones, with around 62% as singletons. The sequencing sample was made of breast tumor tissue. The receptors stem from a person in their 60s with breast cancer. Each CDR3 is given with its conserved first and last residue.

cdr3_aa: CASSQTRLAGAYEQYF
v_call: TRBV4-1
j_call: TRBJ2-7

cdr3_aa: CSVEAPFVAGGSLSDTQYF
v_call: TRBV29-1
j_call: TRBJ2-3

cdr3_aa: CASSSDNPAQETQYF
v_call: TRBV5-1
j_call: TRBJ2-5

cdr3_aa: CASSLGSSYNEQFF
v_call: TRBV5-6
j_call: TRBJ2-1

cdr3_aa: CASSPTGISYEQYF
v_call: TRBV5-6
j_call: TRBJ2-7

cdr3_aa: CASSPGASGGWETQYF
v_call: TRBV4-1
j_call: TRBJ2-5

cdr3_aa: CASSSPSRGNEQYF
v_call: TRBV7-6
j_call: TRBJ2-7

cdr3_aa: CASSLAGGSSYEQYF
v_call: TRBV5-4
j_call: TRBJ2-7

cdr3_aa: CARQGSNTDTQYF
v_call: TRBV30
j_call: TRBJ2-3

cdr3_aa: CAWSMGAGRSTEAFF
v_call: TRBV30
j_call: TRBJ1-1

cdr3_aa: CASSLSYEGWATEAFF
v_call: TRBV27
j_call: TRBJ1-1

cdr3_aa: CASSLEAGDTQYF
v_call: TRBV5-1
j_call: TRBJ2-3

cdr3_aa: CASSAHELGTGANVLTF
v_call: TRBV4-2
j_call: TRBJ2-6

cdr3_aa: CASSYEPGLDTDTQYF
v_call: TRBV6-7
j_call: TRBJ2-3

cdr3_aa: CAISAPPTSGSADTQYF
v_call: TRBV10-3
j_call: TRBJ2-3

cdr3_aa: CASSLPTSGTYEQYF
v_call: TRBV11-3
j_call: TRBJ2-7

cdr3_aa: CASSLGTVGAGNTIYF
v_call: TRBV5-1
j_call: TRBJ1-3

cdr3_aa: CASSITSGEGPEQFF
v_call: TRBV11-2
j_call: TRBJ2-1

cdr3_aa: CASSAPGGQTDTQYF
v_call: TRBV7-9
j_call: TRBJ2-3

cdr3_aa: CASSLTGDSTGELFF
v_call: TRBV7-3
j_call: TRBJ2-2

cdr3_aa: CASSLRGSYEQYF
v_call: TRBV7-2
j_call: TRBJ2-7

cdr3_aa: CAISVGRSTDTQYF
v_call: TRBV10-3
j_call: TRBJ2-3

cdr3_aa: CTRGGAVSYEQYF
v_call: TRBV1
j_call: TRBJ2-7

cdr3_aa: CASSPQGFAEAFF
v_call: TRBV18
j_call: TRBJ1-1

cdr3_aa: CASSLARTSHEQFF
v_call: TRBV5-1
j_call: TRBJ2-1

cdr3_aa: CAISAERGETQYF
v_call: TRBV10-3
j_call: TRBJ2-5

cdr3_aa: CASSFPVRANVLTF
v_call: TRBV7-9
j_call: TRBJ2-6

cdr3_aa: CASSAAGQGLYEQYF
v_call: TRBV11-2
j_call: NA

cdr3_aa: CASSQGRGGDYTF
v_call: TRBV14
j_call: TRBJ1-2

cdr3_aa: CASSDRGTIQETQYF
v_call: TRBV6-1
j_call: TRBJ2-5

cdr3_aa: CASSSQDGFLDGYTF
v_call: TRBV6-5
j_call: TRBJ1-2

cdr3_aa: CAISPGTRSSYEQYF
v_call: TRBV10-3
j_call: TRBJ2-7

cdr3_aa: CASSVFSGEGGTRETQYF
v_call: TRBV9
j_call: TRBJ2-5

cdr3_aa: CASQLAIDEQYF
v_call: TRBV5-5
j_call: TRBJ2-7

cdr3_aa: CASKMKDGTGELFF
v_call: TRBV9
j_call: TRBJ2-2

cdr3_aa: CASSASLMGSYEQYF
v_call: TRBV19
j_call: TRBJ2-7

cdr3_aa: CASSSTGTDGYTF
v_call: TRBV19
j_call: TRBJ1-2

cdr3_aa: CASSPMAGKIYGYTF
v_call: TRBV18
j_call: TRBJ1-2

cdr3_aa: CASKVPVGREGFAGELFF
v_call: TRBV28
j_call: TRBJ2-2

cdr3_aa: CASSIRLRAGGALDTQYF
v_call: TRBV19
j_call: TRBJ2-3

cdr3_aa: CASSRDRATGELFF
v_call: TRBV4-1
j_call: TRBJ2-2

cdr3_aa: CASSPTGGNQPQHF
v_call: TRBV6-6
j_call: TRBJ1-5

cdr3_aa: CASSFGSGYGYTF
v_call: TRBV27
j_call: TRBJ1-2

cdr3_aa: CSVEIPTSGTYNEQFF
v_call: TRBV29-1
j_call: TRBJ2-1

cdr3_aa: CASSGQGIGNTIYF
v_call: TRBV18
j_call: TRBJ1-3

cdr3_aa: CASSLKMLGNSPLHF
v_call: TRBV13
j_call: TRBJ1-6

cdr3_aa: CASSLVGKGQETTGNTIYF
v_call: TRBV5-6
j_call: TRBJ1-3

cdr3_aa: CASSLGSGEETQYF
v_call: TRBV5-1
j_call: TRBJ2-5

cdr3_aa: CASSLGGGRSYEQYF
v_call: TRBV5-1
j_call: TRBJ2-7

cdr3_aa: CALVAGGRATGELFF
v_call: TRBV30
j_call: TRBJ2-2

cdr3_aa: CASSPEARGNYGYTF
v_call: TRBV7-3
j_call: TRBJ1-2

cdr3_aa: CASRRMGTQYF
v_call: TRBV27
j_call: TRBJ2-5

cdr3_aa: CASSPTGGGMNTEAFF
v_call: TRBV18
j_call: TRBJ1-1

cdr3_aa: CASSLEVGKLYGYTF
v_call: TRBV5-4
j_call: TRBJ1-2

cdr3_aa: CASTPKVPQGRRETQYF
v_call: TRBV23-1
j_call: TRBJ2-5

cdr3_aa: CASRRSDGSGSQEYF
v_call: TRBV6-1
j_call: TRBJ2-5

cdr3_aa: CASSGDPREQFF
v_call: TRBV9
j_call: TRBJ2-1

cdr3_aa: CSVVQGTGDGYTF
v_call: TRBV29-1
j_call: TRBJ1-2

cdr3_aa: CASSLPLAGIQETQYF
v_call: TRBV5-6
j_call: TRBJ2-5

cdr3_aa: CASSLGGTGLGTQYF
v_call: TRBV5-1
j_call: TRBJ2-3